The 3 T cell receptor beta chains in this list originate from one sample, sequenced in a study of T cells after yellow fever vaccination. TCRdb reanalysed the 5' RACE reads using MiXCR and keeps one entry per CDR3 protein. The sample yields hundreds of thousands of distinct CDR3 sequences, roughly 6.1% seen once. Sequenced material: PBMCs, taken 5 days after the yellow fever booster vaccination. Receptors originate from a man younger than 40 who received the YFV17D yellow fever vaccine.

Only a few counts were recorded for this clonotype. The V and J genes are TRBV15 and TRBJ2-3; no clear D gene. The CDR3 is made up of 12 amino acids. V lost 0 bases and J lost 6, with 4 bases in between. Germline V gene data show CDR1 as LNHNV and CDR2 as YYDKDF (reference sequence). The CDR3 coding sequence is TGTGCCACCAGCAGAGATCGGGATACGCAGTATTTT. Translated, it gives CATSRDRDTQYF.

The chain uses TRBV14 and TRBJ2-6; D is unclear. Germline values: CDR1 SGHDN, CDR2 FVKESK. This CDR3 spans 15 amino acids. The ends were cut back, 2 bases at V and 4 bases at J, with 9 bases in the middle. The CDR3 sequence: CASSQLRRGANVLTF. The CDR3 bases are TGTGCCAGCAGCCAACTCCGCCGGGGGGCCAACGTCCTGACTTTC. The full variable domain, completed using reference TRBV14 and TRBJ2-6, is EAGVTQFPSHSVIEKGQTVTLRCDPISGHDNLYWYRRVMGKEIKFLLHFVKESKQDESGMPNNRFLAERTGGTYSTLKVQPAELEDSGVYFCASSQLRRGANVLTFGAGSRLTVL.

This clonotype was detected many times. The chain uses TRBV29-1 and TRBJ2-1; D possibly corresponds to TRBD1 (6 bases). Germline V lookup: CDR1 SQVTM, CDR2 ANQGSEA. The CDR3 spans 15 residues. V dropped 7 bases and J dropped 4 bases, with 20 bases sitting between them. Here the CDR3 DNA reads TGCAGCGGGACCGAATTCGGGACACCTTACAATGAGCAGTTCTTC. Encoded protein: CSGTEFGTPYNEQFF.